These 23 T cell receptor beta chains came from one sample sequenced in a study of control samples from healthy donors and cancer patients. Some clones are missing from TCRdb's copy, which holds only in-frame ones; the method was immunoSEQ multiplex PCR. The sample has fewer than 250,000 clones, approximately 91% seen once; the top ten hold 1.8%. The sequenced sample was blood. These receptors all come from a man aged 30-40 years in good health.

V is TRBV19 and J is TRBJ1-5; the match to TRBD1 covers 11 bases. The CDR3 runs to 16 residues. Trimming took 6 bases from V and 3 from J; bases not matched to a gene: 7. From germline, CDR1 is LNHDA and CDR2 SQIVND (reference sequence). CDR3 bases: TGTGCCAGTAGAACGCCGGGACAGGGGGACAATCAGCCCCAGCATTTT. Encoded protein: CASRTPGQGDNQPQHF.

The V and J genes are TRBV18 and TRBJ1-6; TRBD1 matches at 7 bases. With 4 bases clipped from V and 3 bases from J, the junction kept 0 bases outside the gene matches. The CDR3 is made up of 14 amino acids. Germline-derived CDR1 and CDR2 are KGHSH and LQKENI. The CDR3 bases are TGTGCCAGCTCACGGGACAGCTATAATTCACCCCTCCACTTT. It translates to CASSRDSYNSPLHF.

The rearrangement links TRBV2 to TRBJ1-4, with TRBD1 matching over 8 bases. The V gene's germline CDR1 is SNHLY and CDR2 FYNNEI. The V segment lost 5 bases and the J segment 8 bases; nucleotides outside the gene matches: 10. The CDR3 consists of 15 residues. CDR3 protein: CASSPTGGSSEKLFF. Here the CDR3 DNA reads TGTGCCAGCAGTCCCACAGGGGGGTCCTCCGAAAAACTGTTTTTT.

V usage is TRBV3-1 (or the pseudogene TRBV3-2) and J usage is TRBJ1-4, with 8 bases matching TRBD1. The CDR3 is made up of 15 amino acids. J lost 8 bases, V lost 1 base, and 6 bases had no gene match. The germline V gene encodes CDR1 LGHDT and CDR2 YNNKEL (reference sequence). The CDR3 spells CASSQGQGAGEKLFF. The CDR3 DNA is TGTGCCAGCAGCCAAGGTCAGGGGGCGGGAGAAAAACTGTTTTTT.

This clone was counted once. The chain uses TRBV5-1 and TRBJ2-1; 8 bases are a match to TRBD2. With V trimmed by 4 bases and J by 6 bases, 15 bases remained unmatched. Germline assignment: CDR1 SGHRS and CDR2 YFSETQ. The CDR3 length is 17 residues. The CDR3 loop is CASSIKTSGNYPNEQFF. CDR3 DNA: TGCGCCAGCAGCATTAAAACTAGCGGAAACTACCCCAATGAGCAGTTCTTC.

This chain links TRBV5-6 with TRBJ1-5; D remains ambiguous. Trimming removed 0 bases at V and 2 bases at J, with 9 bases between. CDR3 length: 15 amino acids. CDR1 and CDR2 (germline): SGHDT, YYEEEE. The CDR3 bases are TGTGCCAGCAGCTTGGGGTCCTGGGGCAATCAGCCCCAGCATTTT. It codes for CASSLGSWGNQPQHF.

V usage is TRBV9 and J usage is TRBJ1-4, with D possibly matching TRBD1 (6 bases). The V end lost 4 bases, the J end lost 5 bases, and 15 bases lay between the germline ends. Germline V gene data show CDR1 as SGDLS and CDR2 as YYNGEE. This CDR3 contains 15 residues. CDR3 in amino acids: CASSRRDTSNEKLFF. CDR3 sequence (DNA): TGTGCCAGCAGCCGGAGGGACACCTCCAATGAAAAACTGTTTTTT.

J is TRBJ2-3 and V is TRBV5-1, with 13 bases aligning to TRBD2. Germline CDR1 SGHRS, CDR2 YFSETQ. CDR3 length equals 17 residues. With V trimmed by 4 bases and J by 7 bases, 12 bases remained unmatched. DNA of the CDR3: TGCGCCAGCAGCAGCGGGACTAGCGGGGCTAAGCGGAATACGCAGTATTTT. Residues: CASSSGTSGAKRNTQYF.

The V call is TRBV4-1, the J call TRBJ1-1; the D is unclear. This CDR3 comprises 19 residues. The germline V gene encodes CDR1 MGHRA and CDR2 YSYEKL. V gave up 0 bases and J gave up 4 bases, with 24 bases separating them. CDR3 region: CASSQEFRAGGGMVTEAFF. CDR3 DNA: TGCGCCAGCAGCCAAGAGTTTCGCGCGGGTGGAGGGATGGTCACTGAAGCTTTCTTT.

The J gene is TRBJ1-2, the V gene TRBV28; 8 bases align to TRBD1. The V gene end was trimmed by 6 bases and the J gene end by 1 base; junction bases not matched to a gene: 10. This CDR3 comprises 16 residues. CDR1 and CDR2 (germline): MDHEN, SYDVKM. This chain's CDR3 is CASRGGGTGVNYGYTF. CDR3 DNA sequence: TGTGCCAGCAGAGGAGGGGGGACAGGAGTTAACTATGGCTACACCTTC.

The chain couples TRBV7-9 to TRBJ2-7; 8 nucleotides match TRBD1. From germline, CDR1 is SEHNR and CDR2 FQNEAQ (reference sequence). Trimming took 5 bases from V and 6 from J; bases not matched to a gene: 12. CDR3 length: 15 amino acids. The DNA of the CDR3 is TGTGCCAGCAGCATTAAAACGGGACAGGTGGGCGAGCAGTACTTC. This codes for CASSIKTGQVGEQYF.

This chain joins TRBV6-1 and TRBJ2-7; 8 bases line up with TRBD2. With 4 bases clipped from V and 3 bases from J, the junction kept 5 bases outside the gene matches. The germline gives CDR1 MNHNS, CDR2 SASEGT. The CDR3 sequence is 14 residues long. CDR3 protein: CASSVAGTLYEQYF. The CDR3 nucleotides read TGTGCCAGCAGTGTAGCGGGGACCCTCTACGAGCAGTACTTC.

V and J are TRBV5-1 and TRBJ1-4; D gene unclear. Per germline, CDR1 SGHRS and CDR2 YFSETQ. Trimming stripped 0 bases from V and 7 bases from J, with 13 bases between. This CDR3 contains 15 residues. The CDR3 bases are TGCGCCAGCAGCTTGGGGTCCTCTACGGGTGAAAAACTGTTTTTT. Translation gives CASSLGSSTGEKLFF.

CDR3: CASTRAGGLKDTQYF. Here the CDR3 DNA reads TGTGCCAGCACCCGAGCGGGGGGACTCAAAGATACGCAGTATTTT. This sequence joins TRBV6-5 and TRBJ2-3, with 9 nucleotides matching TRBD2. The length of the CDR3 is 15 residues. Germline V lookup: CDR1 MNHEY, CDR2 SVGAGI. The V segment lost 7 bases and the J segment 5 bases; nucleotides outside the gene matches: 10.

This chain joins TRBV4-1 and TRBJ2-1; TRBD2 agrees at 10 bases. Germline values: CDR1 MGHRA, CDR2 YSYEKL. The V gene end was trimmed by 1 base and the J gene end by 5 bases; junction bases not matched to a gene: 23. The CDR3 has 22 amino acids. CDR3 bases: TGCGCCAGCAGCCAAGCCCCGGGGCCAGTAGCGGGGGGCCACCAAAAGGACAATGAGCAGTTCTTC. Translation: CASSQAPGPVAGGHQKDNEQFF.

This rearrangement joins TRBV27 to TRBJ2-6; tentatively, D is TRBD1 (5 bases). Trimming took 6 bases from V and 0 from J, leaving 9 bases between them. This CDR3 is built from 15 residues. Looked up from germline, CDR1 is MNHEY and CDR2 is SMNVEV (reference sequence). CDR3 DNA: TGTGCCAGCAGACAGGCCTACTCTGGGGCCAACGTCCTGACTTTC. Its protein is CASRQAYSGANVLTF.

This clone has a single count. The J gene is TRBJ2-3, the V gene TRBV5-1, with 11 nucleotides matching TRBD2. This CDR3 is 16 amino acids long. Germline V gives CDR1 SGHRS, CDR2 YFSETQ. V shed 4 bases and J 4 bases; nucleotides not matched to a gene: 8. The CDR3 DNA sequence: TGCGCCAGCAGCAAAACTCTAGCGGGGGGTTCAGATACGCAGTATTTT. It translates to CASSKTLAGGSDTQYF.

The CDR3 nucleotides read TGTGCCAGCTCACCACTAGCAGATACGCAGTATTTT. Its protein product is CASSPLADTQYF. The rearrangement joins TRBV18 to TRBJ2-3; D remains unclear. The germline CDR1 and CDR2 sequences are KGHSH and LQKENI. The V gene lost 1 base and the J gene lost 4 bases, with 3 bases spanning the gap. This CDR3 is built from 12 residues.

The chain employs TRBV1 and TRBJ1-2. TRBV1 is a pseudogene segment. CDR3 length: 16 residues. CDR3 in amino acids: CTSSQVNTGVSYGYTF. CDR3 nucleotide sequence: TGCACCAGCAGCCAAGTCAATACCGGGGTCTCCTATGGCTACACCTTC.

The chain joins TRBV28 to TRBJ1-1; no firm D call. This CDR3 region has 12 residues. From germline, CDR1 is MDHEN and CDR2 SYDVKM. Trimming took off 2 bases at V and 0 bases at J, with 1 base between the two ends. CDR3 nucleotides: TGTGCCAGCAGTTTAGTGAACACTGAAGCTTTCTTT. It is translated as CASSLVNTEAFF.

The chain has TRBV9 and TRBJ2-1; D tentatively reads TRBD1 or TRBD2 (5 bases each). CDR3 length: 17 residues. V was trimmed by 0 bases and J by 7 bases, leaving 20 bases between them. CDR1 is SGDLS, CDR2 YYNGEE, per germline. The CDR3 bases are TGTGCCAGCAGCGTAGCTGACGGGGCCGCTTATCGGAATGAGCAGTTCTTC. Translation gives CASSVADGAAYRNEQFF.

The chain links TRBV2 to TRBJ1-2, with 8 bases identical to TRBD1. This CDR3 contains 15 residues. Germline CDR1 SNHLY, CDR2 FYNNEI. Unmatched junction bases numbered 12, after V lost 6 bases and J lost 6 bases. The CDR3 DNA sequence: TGTGCCAGCAGGGAGGACAGGGCCCCTATAGATGGCTACACCTTC. This translates into CASREDRAPIDGYTF.

Only one count was recorded for this clone. The chain uses TRBV3-1 (or the pseudogene TRBV3-2) and TRBJ1-1; TRBD1 aligns across 9 bases. The germline V gene encodes CDR1 LGHDT and CDR2 YNNKEL (reference sequence). The J segment lost 11 bases and the V segment lost 4 bases, leaving 5 bases of the junction unmatched. CDR3 size: 12 residues. The CDR3 loop reads CASSLGQGFAFF. The CDR3 nucleotides read TGTGCCAGCAGCCTTGGACAGGGGTTCGCTTTCTTT.